Presented here are 2 T cell receptor beta chains from one specimen sequenced in a study of T cell responses to AZD1222 COVID-19 vaccine. Clones were read by immunoSEQ multiplex PCR, and TCRdb kept only the in-frame ones, dropping some. The sample lists about 100,000 clones; approximately 90% were seen once. The sample here was peripheral blood, taken on day 0 of AZD1222 vaccination. These receptor sequences come from an adult in good health.

This clone has a single count. The chain couples TRBV6-5 to TRBJ2-1, with TRBD2 matching over 7 bases. This CDR3 comprises 15 residues. V was clipped by 6 bases and J by 10 bases; unmatched bases: 15. Germline V gene lookup returns CDR1 MNHEY and CDR2 SVGAGI. CDR3 protein: CASRPLWGGKGEQFF. The CDR3, as DNA: TGTGCCAGCAGACCCCTCTGGGGAGGGAAAGGCGAGCAGTTCTTC.

The chain has TRBV29-1 and TRBJ2-7, with unresolved D. CDR3 length: 12 amino acids. Trimming took 4 bases from V and 3 from J, leaving 10 bases between them. Germline CDR1 reads SQVTM; CDR2 reads ANQGSEA. The CDR3 region has the DNA TGCAGCGTTGTGAAGGGCAGCTACGAGCAGTACTTC. It specifies CSVVKGSYEQYF.